This T cell receptor beta chain originates from a study of cytomegalovirus exposure and HLA in healthy donors. General study findings and limits: The classifier reportedly diagnosed cytomegalovirus status with high specificity and sensitivity. Three CMV-associated chains proved CMV antigen-specific in vitro.

TCRdb's copy holds only in-frame clones and misses some; the assay was immunoSEQ multiplex PCR. The table records approximately 160,000 clones, around 90% of them present only once. The study drew the donors from its approximately 110-subject validation cohort, separate from the roughly 700-subject first cohort. On this clone itself: Its antigen is still unknown.

V shed 4 bases and J 3 bases; nucleotides not matched to a gene: 3. Germline assignment: CDR1 SGHAT and CDR2 FQDESV (reference sequence). This CDR3 contains 14 residues. The V call is TRBV11-1, the J call TRBJ2-7, with 10 bases fitting TRBD2. Specimen: PBMCs. The clonotype comes from a woman aged 18-30 years in good health and CMV-seropositive. The CDR3 sequence: CASSWGTSVYEQYF. The DNA of the CDR3 is TGTGCCAGCAGCTGGGGGACTAGCGTCTACGAGCAGTACTTC.